The clone carrying this T cell receptor beta chain was seen repeatedly, ten times or more. TCRbeta library preparation incorporated unique molecular identifiers. In TCRdb, the PCR reads were re-called with MiXCR into one record per CDR3 protein. The sample has some 600,000 distinct CDR3 sequences, around 17% seen once; the top ten hold around 0.96%. This entry belongs to a study of T-cell reconstitution after alpha-beta-depleted transplantation in children. V lost 1 base, J lost 10 bases, and 14 bases lay in between. The CDR3 runs to 13 residues. The germline gives CDR1 DFQATT, CDR2 SNEGSKA (reference sequence).

The sequencing here drew on PBMCs from the stem cell graft donor, taken from the stem cell graft. This clonotype was obtained from a human donor who donated a stem cell graft to a child with acute myeloid leukemia. J is TRBJ2-1 and V is TRBV20-1; D possibly corresponds to TRBD2 (5 bases). The CDR3 coding sequence is TGCAGTGCTAGAGGCGCCGGGGTAGAAGAGCAGTTCTTC. The encoded protein is CSARGAGVEEQFF.